This T cell receptor (beta chain) is from a study of blood T cell repertoires in COVID-19. Across the whole study: Sources were T cells, B-cell-depleted T cells, or PBMCs; the material itself was cDNA or gDNA.

In the original processing: Amplification of reference gene primers provided the estimated nucleated cell counts. Data came from immunoSEQ multiplex PCR; TCRdb stores just in-frame clones and leaves some out. V and J calls and clone size come straight from that table; D and trimming were deduced from the DNA. The table has more than 250,000 clones, 65% to 85% seen once. CDR1 is MNHEY and CDR2 is SVGEGT in the germline V gene. CDR3 length: 14 amino acids. V gave up 2 bases and J gave up 8 bases, with 10 bases separating them. The sequenced material came from peripheral blood. The TCR sequence derives from a woman in her forties or fifties with acute or convalescent COVID-19. The chain joins TRBV6-2 or TRBV6-3 to TRBJ1-6, with D unresolved. The chain's CDR3 is CASSYAENYSPLHF. The CDR3 region has the DNA TGTGCCAGCAGTTACGCGGAAAACTATTCACCCCTCCACTTT.